These 7 T cell receptor beta chains came from one sample sequenced in a study of blood T cell repertoires in COVID-19. Generated by immunoSEQ multiplex PCR, the TCRdb table keeps only in-frame clones and is missing some. There are some 52,000 clones in the sample; roughly nine tenths occur only once, and around 5.1% lies in the top ten. The sequenced sample was peripheral blood. The origin of the receptors is a man aged 55 to 70 with active COVID-19.

In this sample, this clone turned up a few times. The rearrangement uses TRBV19 and TRBJ1-3; 9 bases match TRBD1. This CDR3 contains 17 residues. Germline CDR1 and CDR2: LNHDA and SQIVND (reference sequence). Trimming took 6 bases from V and 2 from J; bases not matched to a gene: 11. Here the CDR3 DNA reads TGTGCCAGTAGCCCACTGCGGGACAGGGCGACTGGAAACACCATATATTTT. Translated, it gives CASSPLRDRATGNTIYF.

The V and J genes are TRBV29-1 and TRBJ2-7, with D perhaps TRBD2 (6 bases). CDR1 is SQVTM and CDR2 is ANQGSEA in the germline V gene. The CDR3 spans 12 residues. V was pared by 2 bases and J by 5 bases, with 10 bases between. The CDR3 DNA follows: TGCAGCGTTGAAACAGGAGGGAACGAGCAGTACTTC. Encoded protein: CSVETGGNEQYF.

This chain uses TRBV3-1 (or the pseudogene TRBV3-2) with TRBJ1-1; D is perhaps TRBD1 (6 bases). Trimming removed 7 bases at V and 3 bases at J, with 15 bases between. The CDR3 has 14 residues. Germline V gene sequence: CDR1 LGHDT, CDR2 YNNKEL (reference sequence). Written as DNA, the CDR3 is TGTGCCAGCACCCGAACAGGGTCTGACACTGAAGCTTTCTTT. Encoded protein: CASTRTGSDTEAFF.

The table lists this clone with a few counts. The chain joins TRBV7-9 to TRBJ2-7; D uncertain. This CDR3 contains 11 residues. Per germline, CDR1 SEHNR and CDR2 FQNEAQ (reference sequence). V lost 5 bases to trimming and J lost 4 bases, with 6 bases between them. The CDR3 DNA sequence: TGTGCCAGCAGCCGTATATACGAGCAGTACTTC. It yields the protein CASSRIYEQYF.

This chain uses TRBV5-4 with TRBJ2-1, with TRBD2 matching over 15 bases. The CDR3 contains 13 residues. Germline values: CDR1 SGHNT, CDR2 YYREEE (reference sequence). J lost 7 bases, V lost 9 bases, and 2 bases had no gene match. CDR3 protein: CAKGLAGGNEQFF. CDR3 coding DNA: TGTGCCAAGGGACTAGCGGGAGGAAATGAGCAGTTCTTC.

The rearrangement uses TRBV5-4 and TRBJ2-7, with D maybe TRBD2 (5 bases). The germline V gene encodes CDR1 SGHNT and CDR2 YYREEE (reference sequence). Trimming cost V 1 base and J 0 bases, with 14 bases left between them. The length of the CDR3 is 16 residues. The CDR3 loop is CASSLYSGESSYEQYF. CDR3 in DNA: TGTGCCAGCAGCTTGTATTCCGGGGAAAGCTCCTACGAGCAGTACTTC.

This clone has a single count. The V gene is TRBV7-3, the J gene TRBJ2-3, with D possibly matching TRBD2 (5 bases). In germline, CDR1 is SGHTA, CDR2 FQGTGA. The CDR3 is 15 residues long. V gave up 5 bases and J gave up 2 bases, with 14 bases separating them. Here the CDR3 reads CASSPRTSYTDTQYF. The CDR3 DNA reads as TGTGCCAGCAGCCCAAGGACTTCCTACACAGATACGCAGTATTTT.